Following are 29 T cell receptor beta chains from one sample sequenced in a study of shared clonotypes between healthy human individuals. The repertoire was sequenced with immunoSEQ multiplex PCR; TCRdb's copy has only in-frame clones and lacks some. Found here are under 350,000 clones, about nine tenths of them singletons; the top ten hold about a sixth. Sequenced sample: memory CD8+ T cells sorted from blood. Subset denoted: CD45RO+ cells pooled with CCR7-negative TemRA cells. These receptors originate from a man younger than 35 in good health.

V usage is TRBV5-1 and J usage is TRBJ2-5; the D call may be TRBD1 or TRBD2 (5 bases each). The CDR3 is made up of 14 amino acids. The V gene's germline CDR1 is SGHRS and CDR2 YFSETQ. Trimming cost V 3 bases and J 2 bases, with 11 bases left between them. CDR3 region: CASSWYGTQETQYF. The CDR3 DNA sequence: TGCGCCAGCAGCTGGTACGGGACGCAAGAGACCCAGTACTTC.

The chain uses TRBV6-1 and TRBJ1-1; D is unresolved. Germline V gives CDR1 MNHNS, CDR2 SASEGT. The CDR3 has 12 residues. V gave up 6 bases and J gave up 3 bases, with 8 bases separating them. CDR3 nucleotides: TGTGCCAGCAGGTACGGAGACACTGAAGCTTTCTTT. This gives the protein CASRYGDTEAFF.

V and J are TRBV6-5 and TRBJ1-4; TRBD1 aligns across 9 bases. Germline V lookup: CDR1 MNHEY, CDR2 SVGAGI. V was clipped by 5 bases and J by 8 bases; unmatched bases: 6. The CDR3 spans 14 residues. CDR3 in amino acids: CASSEGQGHEKLFF. CDR3 bases: TGTGCCAGCAGTGAGGGACAGGGTCACGAAAAACTGTTTTTT.

J is TRBJ2-7 and V is TRBV19, with D perhaps matching TRBD2 (5 bases). Germline V gene data show CDR1 as LNHDA and CDR2 as SQIVND (reference sequence). Trimming shortened V by 4 bases and J by 3 bases, and 22 bases separated the two germline ends. This CDR3 is built from 17 residues. CDR3 sequence reads: CASSTTIQRTVVYEQYF. CDR3 DNA: TGTGCCAGTAGTACTACCATCCAGCGGACTGTAGTCTACGAGCAGTACTTC.

This clone was seen once. The chain joins TRBV4-1 to TRBJ2-7; D ambiguous. Looked up from germline, CDR1 is MGHRA and CDR2 is YSYEKL. This CDR3 comprises 15 residues. V gave up 1 base and J gave up 0 bases, with 10 bases separating them. This chain's CDR3 is CASSQVAGNSYEQYF. The CDR3 DNA sequence: TGCGCCAGCAGCCAAGTGGCTGGTAACTCCTACGAGCAGTACTTC.

The rearrangement uses TRBV27 and TRBJ2-3; D possibly corresponds to TRBD1 (6 bases). Trimming left V 4 bases short and J 6 bases short, with 14 bases between. The CDR3 has 14 residues. CDR1 MNHEY and CDR2 SMNVEV come from the germline V gene (reference sequence). The CDR3 DNA sequence: TGTGCCAGCAGTTCGCTAACAGGGTTTGATACGCAGTATTTT. Translating it yields CASSSLTGFDTQYF.

The gene calls are TRBV9 and TRBJ2-7; D gene uncertain. Germline CDR1 SGDLS, CDR2 YYNGEE. The CDR3 is made up of 13 amino acids. Trimming took 0 bases from V and 1 from J, leaving 5 bases between them. The CDR3 DNA sequence: TGTGCCAGCAGCGTAGCGGAATCCTACGAGCAGTACTTC. Encoded protein: CASSVAESYEQYF. Full variable domain (missing parts from reference TRBV9 and TRBJ2-7): DSGVTQTPKHLITATGQRVTLRCSPRSGDLSVYWYQQSLDQGLQFLIQYYNGEERAKGNILERFSAQQFPDLHSELNLSSLELGDSALYFCASSVAESYEQYFGPGTRLTVT.

The rearrangement joins TRBV5-1 to TRBJ2-7, with 8 bases that match TRBD1. Germline V gene data show CDR1 as SGHRS and CDR2 as YFSETQ. J was trimmed by 1 base and V by 5 bases; bases with no gene match: 8. CDR3 length: 15 residues. CDR3 sequence: CASSPWDRPSYEQYF. The DNA of the CDR3 is TGCGCCAGCAGTCCGTGGGACAGGCCTTCCTACGAGCAGTACTTC.

This chain links TRBV20-1 with TRBJ2-1; no clear D gene. From germline, CDR1 is DFQATT and CDR2 SNEGSKA (reference sequence). With 3 bases removed from V and 6 bases from J, the gap between germline ends came to 6 bases. CDR3 size: 11 residues. The CDR3 region has the DNA TGCAGTGCTAGCTTTGTCAATGAGCAGTTCTTC. It specifies CSASFVNEQFF.

V gene TRBV15 combines with J gene TRBJ1-5; D is uncertain. Germline loops: CDR1 LNHNV, CDR2 YYDKDF (reference sequence). The V gene lost 2 bases and the J gene lost 8 bases, with 13 bases spanning the gap. CDR3 length equals 14 residues. The CDR3 DNA sequence: TGTGCCACCAGCAGACGTTGGGTTTTAGAGCCCCAGCATTTT. Amino acid sequence: CATSRRWVLEPQHF.

The chain links TRBV5-1 to TRBJ1-4; no firm D call. V was pared by 0 bases and J by 5 bases, with 17 bases between. The CDR3 consists of 17 residues. From germline, CDR1 is SGHRS and CDR2 YFSETQ. The CDR3: CASSLEGRRIRNEKLFF. Written as DNA, the CDR3 is TGCGCCAGCAGCTTGGAAGGGAGACGCATTCGGAATGAAAAACTGTTTTTT.

The V gene is TRBV10-2, the J gene TRBJ2-7; the D gene is possibly TRBD2 (5 bases). Germline V gene lookup returns CDR1 WSHSY and CDR2 SAAADI. Deletions cut 0 bases from V and 3 bases from J, with 9 bases between. This CDR3 spans 14 amino acids. The CDR3 nucleotides read TGCGCCAGCAGTGAGTCGGGCGGGTACTACGAGCAGTACTTC. Residues: CASSESGGYYEQYF.

This chain joins TRBV5-1 and TRBJ2-7, with D possibly being TRBD1 (6 bases). Germline V gene data show CDR1 as SGHRS and CDR2 as YFSETQ. The ends were cut back, 3 bases at V and 0 bases at J, with 10 bases in the middle. This CDR3 contains 14 residues. CDR3 sequence: CASSWTDSSYEQYF. The CDR3, as DNA: TGCGCCAGCAGCTGGACAGATAGCTCCTACGAGCAGTACTTC.

This chain connects TRBV19 to TRBJ2-1, with D maybe TRBD2 (6 bases). The CDR3 runs to 15 residues. V lost 3 bases to trimming and J lost 7 bases, with 16 bases between them. Germline V gene data show CDR1 as LNHDA and CDR2 as SQIVND (reference sequence). This CDR3 reads CASSILGGPENEQFF. In DNA, the CDR3 is TGTGCCAGTAGTATCCTTGGAGGGCCGGAAAATGAGCAGTTCTTC.

This clone occurred once. Additional DNA sequences in this sample encode the identical CDR3. The chain uses TRBV5-6 and TRBJ2-7; unclear D gene. The CDR3 length is 11 residues. The V and J ends lost 2 bases and 4 bases respectively, with 4 bases between them. Germline lookup yields CDR1 SGHDT and CDR2 YYEEEE. The CDR3 region is CASSFGYEQYF. In DNA form, the CDR3 reads TGTGCCAGCAGCTTTGGATACGAGCAGTACTTC.

The chain uses TRBV4-1 and TRBJ2-7, with TRBD1 identical over 9 bases. J gave up 7 bases and V 5 bases, and 12 bases lay outside the gene matches. The length of the CDR3 is 15 residues. CDR1 and CDR2 from the germline V gene are MGHRA and YSYEKL. The CDR3 loop is CASSSPGQGREEQYF. The CDR3 DNA is TGCGCCAGCAGCTCACCGGGACAGGGACGGGAAGAGCAGTACTTC.

CDR3 residues: CASSVDTAYEQYF. DNA for the CDR3: TGTGCCAGCAGCGTGGACACTGCCTACGAGCAGTACTTC. V usage is TRBV7-9 and J usage is TRBJ2-7, with TRBD1 as a possible D gene (5 bases). Trimming pared 5 bases from V and 2 bases from J, leaving 10 bases between. The CDR3 runs to 13 residues. Germline V lookup: CDR1 SEHNR, CDR2 FQNEAQ (reference sequence).

V usage is TRBV7-2 and J usage is TRBJ1-5; perhaps TRBD1 as D (5 bases). This CDR3 has 16 amino acids. Deletions cut 5 bases from V and 2 bases from J, with 16 bases between. Germline CDR1 SGHTA, CDR2 FQGNSA. The CDR3 DNA is TGTGCCAGCAGCCTCCCACCCTGGGGGGGCAATCAGCCCCAGCATTTT. Amino acid sequence: CASSLPPWGGNQPQHF.

The V and J genes are TRBV29-1 and TRBJ2-3; TRBD1 agrees at 11 bases. After removal of 7 bases from V and 5 bases from J, the junction contained 2 bases not matched to a gene. The CDR3 contains 12 residues. The germline V gene has CDR1 SQVTM and CDR2 ANQGSEA. In DNA form, the CDR3 reads TGCAGCGGGGGACAGGGGGGAGATACGCAGTATTTT. It translates to CSGGQGGDTQYF.

The chain is built from TRBV10-1 and TRBJ1-1, with D maybe TRBD1 (5 bases). The CDR3 spans 15 residues. The germline V gene has CDR1 WNHNN and CDR2 SYGVQD (reference sequence). Deletions cut 0 bases from V and 8 bases from J, with 16 bases between. DNA of the CDR3: TGCGCCAGCAGTGAGTCGAATCAGGGCCCTTGCGAAGCTTTCTTT. Protein sequence: CASSESNQGPCEAFF.

Note on this clone: Different DNA sequences within this sample yield the same CDR3. The gene calls are TRBV28 and TRBJ2-7; no clear D. The CDR3 runs 13 residues. The V end lost 3 bases, the J end lost 0 bases, and 6 bases lay between the germline ends. In germline, CDR1 is MDHEN, CDR2 SYDVKM. DNA for the CDR3: TGTGCCAGCAGTTTCGGCAGCTCCTACGAGCAGTACTTC. Its protein product is CASSFGSSYEQYF.

The chain is built from TRBV10-1 and TRBJ2-3, with D perhaps matching TRBD1 (6 bases). The CDR3 spans 15 residues. The germline gives CDR1 WNHNN, CDR2 SYGVQD (reference sequence). Trimming pared 3 bases from V and 4 bases from J, leaving 14 bases between. The CDR3 DNA reads TGCGCCAGCAGTGACCCAGGGGAAGGCCCAGATACGCAGTATTTT. Translating it yields CASSDPGEGPDTQYF.

CDR3 in amino acids: CASSEAGQGADEQYF. CDR3 coding DNA: TGTGCCAGCAGTGAAGCTGGACAGGGGGCGGACGAGCAGTACTTC. The chain uses TRBV2 and TRBJ2-7, with TRBD1 identical over 11 bases. The CDR3 totals 15 residues. From germline, CDR1 is SNHLY and CDR2 FYNNEI. The trim removed 0 bases at V and 5 bases at J, leaving 3 bases unmatched.

CDR3 residues: CSVVGVGTDTQYF. The CDR3 coding sequence is TGCAGCGTTGTCGGGGTAGGCACAGATACGCAGTATTTT. V usage is TRBV29-1 and J usage is TRBJ2-3; D might be TRBD2 (5 bases). CDR1 SQVTM and CDR2 ANQGSEA come from the germline V gene. CDR3 size: 13 residues. Trimming pared 4 bases from V and 1 base from J, leaving 9 bases between.

J is TRBJ2-2 and V is TRBV7-2; D uncertain. The CDR3 is made up of 14 amino acids. Trimming cost V 5 bases and J 3 bases, with 10 bases left between them. The germline CDR1 and CDR2 sequences are SGHTA and FQGNSA. The CDR3 nucleotides read TGTGCCAGCAGCCCAGACTGGTACACCGGGGAGCTGTTTTTT. Residues: CASSPDWYTGELFF.

This clone has only a few counts. The chain joins TRBV10-2 to TRBJ2-5, with D perhaps matching TRBD1 (5 bases). Near its end, the DNA agrees better with TRBJ2-7, so the J call may be wrong. Germline V gene data show CDR1 as WSHSY and CDR2 as SAAADI. The CDR3 covers 13 residues. The CDR3: CASSPGWPYEQYF. For the CDR3, the DNA is TGCGCCAGCAGCCCAGGGTGGCCCTACGAGCAGTACTTC.

This chain uses TRBV6-5 with TRBJ1-2; maybe TRBD1 (6 bases). The CDR3 sequence is 14 residues long. Trimming removed 6 bases from V and 4 bases from J, with 15 bases in between. Germline CDR1 reads MNHEY; CDR2 reads SVGAGI. In DNA form, the CDR3 reads TGTGCCAGCAGCGGGACATACGGAAGCTATGGCTACACCTTC. Its protein product is CASSGTYGSYGYTF.

The rearrangement joins TRBV6-5 to TRBJ2-7; 15 bases fit TRBD2. After removal of 5 bases from V and 7 bases from J, the junction contained 6 bases not matched to a gene. Germline CDR1 reads MNHEY; CDR2 reads SVGAGI. CDR3 length: 15 residues. Here the CDR3 reads CASSPQGLAGGEQYF. CDR3 DNA: TGTGCCAGCAGTCCCCAGGGACTAGCGGGGGGAGAGCAGTACTTC.

The J gene is TRBJ1-1, the V gene TRBV2, with unresolved D. Germline CDR1 and CDR2: SNHLY and FYNNEI. The CDR3 has 12 amino acids. Trimming took off 10 bases at V and 3 bases at J, with 12 bases between the two ends. CDR3 region: CANPTWDTEAFF. The CDR3 DNA reads TGTGCCAACCCCACCTGGGACACTGAAGCTTTCTTT.